This T cell receptor (beta chain) comes out of a study of CD8 T cells in Susac syndrome. Study-level findings and limits: In its TCR sequencing and HLA analysis, the study acknowledged that the number of individuals was relatively small.

It was with random hexamers that 0.5 to 1 ug RNA was reverse transcribed. Coverage of TCR beta CDR3 amplification by immunoSEQ multiplex PCR extended to 54 Vbeta and 13 Jbeta. One entry per CDR3 protein, called by TCRdb with MiXCR from the immunoSEQ multiplex PCR reads. Counted here are 110,000 or so distinct CDR3 sequences, 85% to 95% occurring once; the ten biggest clones make up under 0.095%. This CDR3 spans 13 amino acids. CDR1 is MNHEY and CDR2 is SVGAGI in the germline V gene. The V end was cut by 7 bases, the J end by 6 bases, with 15 bases between. Remarks on this clonotype: Antigen specificity is unknown.

Relapsing-remitting disease, either stable or active, was present in the multiple sclerosis controls, who were treatment-naive patients. FACS enriched CD8+ TEMRA cells, while bulk CD8+ and CD4+ were negatively isolated. This receptor was identified in a human donor with multiple sclerosis. The sample taken for sequencing was CD4+ T cells from PBMCs. This chain links TRBV6-5 with TRBJ1-2, with D perhaps TRBD1 (5 bases). As DNA, the CDR3 is TGTGCCAGCACCCGAGGAGGGGAGAATGGCTACACCTTC. Its translation: CASTRGGENGYTF.